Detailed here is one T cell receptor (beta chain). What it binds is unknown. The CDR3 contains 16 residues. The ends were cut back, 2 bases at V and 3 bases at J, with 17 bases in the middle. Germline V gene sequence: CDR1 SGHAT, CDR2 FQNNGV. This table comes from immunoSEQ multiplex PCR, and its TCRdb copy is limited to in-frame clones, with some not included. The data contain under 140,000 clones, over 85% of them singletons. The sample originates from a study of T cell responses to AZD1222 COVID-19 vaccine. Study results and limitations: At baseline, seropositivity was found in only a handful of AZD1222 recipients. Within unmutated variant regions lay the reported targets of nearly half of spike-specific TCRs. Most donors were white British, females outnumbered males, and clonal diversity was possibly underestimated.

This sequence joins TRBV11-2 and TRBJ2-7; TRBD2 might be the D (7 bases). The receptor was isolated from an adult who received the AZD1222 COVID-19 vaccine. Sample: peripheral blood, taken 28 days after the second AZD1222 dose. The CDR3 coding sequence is TGTGCCAGCAGCTTACCCCCCCGGGGGGCCCTCTACGAGCAGTACTTC. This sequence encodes CASSLPPRGALYEQYF.